Listed below are T cell receptor beta chains from one sample, sequenced in a study of CD8 T cells in Susac syndrome. Using its own MiXCR run on the immunoSEQ multiplex PCR reads, TCRdb lists one record per CDR3 protein. The table shows about 120,000 distinct CDR3 sequences, with 85% to 95% occurring only once. Sequences were obtained from CD4+ T cells from PBMCs. The receptor source for this set is a human donor with multiple sclerosis. CDR3s include the opening cysteine and the closing phenylalanine or tryptophan. Fields, in order: CDR3 protein, CDR3 DNA, V gene, J gene, D gene, clone size. The D gene is left open where the match is weak. Only part of the rows carry a size: once, few, many, or a class if the clone is expanded.

CDR3aa: CASGGAGGSNYGYTF
CDR3nt: TGCGCCAGCGGTGGGGCCGGCGGATCTAACTATGGCTACACCTTC
v_gene: TRBV5-1
j_gene: TRBJ1-2
d_gene: NA
abundance: NA

CDR3aa: CASSLRVATNEKLFF
CDR3nt: TGTGCCAGCAGCTTAAGGGTAGCGACTAATGAAAAACTGTTTTTT
v_gene: TRBV5-6
j_gene: TRBJ1-4
d_gene: NA
abundance: NA

CDR3aa: CSAAPTGRNTEVFF
CDR3nt: TGCAGTGCCGCCCCGACAGGGCGGAACACTGAAGTTTTCTTT
v_gene: TRBV20-1
j_gene: TRBJ1-1
d_gene: TRBD1
abundance: NA

CDR3aa: CAWKGQGGKTEAFF
CDR3nt: TGTGCCTGGAAAGGGCAGGGTGGAAAAACTGAAGCTTTCTTT
v_gene: TRBV30
j_gene: TRBJ1-1
d_gene: NA
abundance: NA

CDR3aa: CSARDQRSGNEQFF
CDR3nt: TGCAGTGCTAGAGATCAGCGAAGTGGGAATGAGCAGTTCTTC
v_gene: TRBV20-1
j_gene: TRBJ2-1
d_gene: NA
abundance: NA

CDR3aa: CASSYRGRTYGYTF
CDR3nt: TGTGCCAGCAGTTACAGGGGGCGCACGTATGGCTACACCTTC
v_gene: TRBV6-2/TRBV6-3
j_gene: TRBJ1-2
d_gene: TRBD1
abundance: NA

CDR3aa: CASSPQYEQYF
CDR3nt: TGTGCCAGCAGCCCACAATACGAGCAGTACTTC
v_gene: TRBV7-9
j_gene: TRBJ2-7
d_gene: NA
abundance: NA

CDR3aa: CAWRRGYNSPLHF
CDR3nt: TGTGCCTGGAGAAGGGGCTATAATTCACCCCTCCACTTT
v_gene: TRBV30
j_gene: TRBJ1-6
d_gene: NA
abundance: NA

CDR3aa: CSAPLADNEQFF
CDR3nt: TGCAGTGCCCCATTAGCGGACAATGAGCAGTTCTTC
v_gene: TRBV20-1
j_gene: TRBJ2-1
d_gene: NA
abundance: NA

CDR3aa: CASSAIQGNTEAFF
CDR3nt: TGTGCCAGCAGTGCAATACAGGGGAACACTGAAGCTTTCTTT
v_gene: TRBV2
j_gene: TRBJ1-1
d_gene: NA
abundance: few

CDR3aa: CASRTGGRNEQYF
CDR3nt: TGTGCCAGCCGAACAGGGGGCAGAAACGAGCAGTACTTC
v_gene: TRBV28
j_gene: TRBJ2-7
d_gene: TRBD1
abundance: NA

CDR3aa: CASSVPSTDTQYF
CDR3nt: TGTGCCAGCAGCGTACCCTCTACGGATACGCAGTATTTT
v_gene: TRBV9
j_gene: TRBJ2-3
d_gene: NA
abundance: NA

CDR3aa: CASSARGTEAFF
CDR3nt: TGTGCCAGCAGTGCGAGGGGGACTGAAGCTTTCTTT
v_gene: TRBV2
j_gene: TRBJ1-1
d_gene: NA
abundance: once

CDR3aa: CASSQVGQNTEAFF
CDR3nt: TGCGCCAGCAGCCAAGTCGGGCAGAACACTGAAGCTTTCTTT
v_gene: TRBV4-3
j_gene: TRBJ1-1
d_gene: NA
abundance: NA

CDR3aa: CASSSQGLGAQHF
CDR3nt: TGTGCCAGCAGCTCACAGGGGTTGGGGGCCCAGCATTTT
v_gene: TRBV7-9
j_gene: TRBJ1-5
d_gene: TRBD1
abundance: NA

CDR3aa: CASSPPGGQETQYF
CDR3nt: TGTGCCAGCAGTCCACCCGGGGGTCAAGAGACCCAGTACTTC
v_gene: TRBV12-3/TRBV12-4
j_gene: TRBJ2-5
d_gene: NA
abundance: NA

CDR3aa: CASSIGRSNEQFF
CDR3nt: TGTGCCAGTAGTATAGGTCGCAGTAATGAGCAGTTCTTC
v_gene: TRBV19
j_gene: TRBJ2-1
d_gene: NA
abundance: NA

CDR3aa: CASLEASGADTQYF
CDR3nt: TGTGCCAGCCTGGAGGCGAGTGGTGCAGATACGCAGTATTTT
v_gene: TRBV7-8
j_gene: TRBJ2-3
d_gene: NA
abundance: once

CDR3aa: CASSEIGSRAGGQRETQYF
CDR3nt: TGTGCCAGCAGTGAAATTGGGTCTAGAGCGGGGGGGCAAAGAGAGACCCAGTACTTC
v_gene: TRBV6-1
j_gene: TRBJ2-5
d_gene: TRBD2
abundance: NA

CDR3aa: CASSLYREGNEQYF
CDR3nt: TGTGCCAGCAGCCTTTACAGGGAGGGCAACGAGCAGTACTTC
v_gene: TRBV6-2/TRBV6-3
j_gene: TRBJ2-7
d_gene: NA
abundance: NA

CDR3aa: CASRSGTGNEKLFF
CDR3nt: TGTGCCAGCAGGAGTGGGACCGGCAATGAAAAACTGTTTTTT
v_gene: TRBV12-3/TRBV12-4
j_gene: TRBJ1-4
d_gene: NA
abundance: NA

CDR3aa: CATSRGEQGGVIQPQHF
CDR3nt: TGTGCCACCAGCAGGGGCGAACAGGGAGGTGTTATTCAGCCCCAGCATTTT
v_gene: TRBV15
j_gene: TRBJ1-5
d_gene: NA
abundance: NA

CDR3aa: CASSSRNSGNTIYF
CDR3nt: TGTGCCAGCAGTTCACGGAACTCTGGAAACACCATATATTTT
v_gene: TRBV12-3/TRBV12-4
j_gene: TRBJ1-3
d_gene: NA
abundance: NA

CDR3aa: CASSTGTSGVWGTQYF
CDR3nt: TGTGCCAGCAGCACCGGGACTAGCGGGGTCTGGGGGACCCAGTACTTC
v_gene: TRBV28
j_gene: TRBJ2-5
d_gene: TRBD2
abundance: once

CDR3aa: CASSQSLVSYEQYF
CDR3nt: TGTGCCAGCAGCCAATCGTTAGTCTCCTACGAGCAGTACTTC
v_gene: TRBV16
j_gene: TRBJ2-7
d_gene: NA
abundance: NA

CDR3aa: CASSRPTSGIQETQYF
CDR3nt: TGTGCCAGCAGCCGCCCGACTAGCGGGATCCAAGAGACCCAGTACTTC
v_gene: TRBV3-1
j_gene: TRBJ2-5
d_gene: TRBD2
abundance: NA

CDR3aa: CASSLTGGNTEAFF
CDR3nt: TGTGCCAGCAGCTTAACTGGGGGGAACACTGAAGCTTTCTTT
v_gene: TRBV7-3
j_gene: TRBJ1-1
d_gene: NA
abundance: few

CDR3aa: CASSFGGGMGEQYF
CDR3nt: TGTGCCAGCAGCTTCGGGGGAGGAATGGGCGAGCAGTACTTC
v_gene: TRBV7-2
j_gene: TRBJ2-7
d_gene: NA
abundance: NA

CDR3aa: CSATSPVPGGIQYF
CDR3nt: TGCAGTGCTACGAGTCCCGTACCGGGAGGCATTCAGTACTTC
v_gene: TRBV20-1
j_gene: TRBJ2-4
d_gene: TRBD2
abundance: NA